This T cell receptor beta chain was documented in a study of blood T cell repertoires in COVID-19. This table comes from immunoSEQ multiplex PCR, and its TCRdb copy is limited to in-frame clones, with some not included. The sample has some 130,000 clones; over 70% are singletons. This clone was seen repeatedly, ten times or more. Germline CDR1 reads LGHDT; CDR2 reads YNNKEL (reference sequence). This CDR3 is built from 16 residues. Losses at the gene ends were 3 bases for V and 2 bases for J; bases not matched to a gene: 5. The receptor was isolated from an older man with acute or convalescent COVID-19. Sequencing was done on a sample of peripheral blood. The V call is TRBV3-1 (or the pseudogene TRBV3-2), the J call TRBJ1-3, with 9 nucleotides matching TRBD1. This chain's CDR3 is CASSQVQGAPGNTIYF. The CDR3 bases are TGTGCCAGCAGCCAGGTACAGGGGGCCCCTGGAAACACCATATATTTT.